This T cell receptor (beta chain) was retrieved from a study of blood T cell repertoires in COVID-19 (dated by TCRdb to about 2020). About the study as a whole: Samples from collaborators originated in the United States, Italy and Spain and spanned both the acute and convalescent phases of COVID-19. The prospective study material was composed of cDNA or gDNA derived from T cells, B-cell-depleted T cells, or PBMCs. The dataset comprised deeply sampled blood TCRbeta repertoires from subjects exposed to, actively infected with, or recovered from COVID-19. The repertoires were released in a freely available public database meant as a resource for research on the immune response to SARS-CoV-2. The samples were drawn from two sources: the first 160 participants of the ongoing ImmuneRACE study, and 950 to 1,500 subjects contributed by 6 global collaborators. Nearly every sample came with metadata listing a de-identified subject ID, COVID-19 status, age in years and sex. Where available, HLA class I and class II types were obtained from metadata supplied by the sample provider rather than from assay-based typing. Beyond this particular receptor, the publication reports: Clinical and demographic metadata were provided uncurated, with the amount varying by source and participant.

As for this clone: Its cognate antigen has yet to be identified. No quality values exist for individual bases; no much larger clone is one base distant.

CDR1 and CDR2, looked up from the germline V gene (reference sequence), are SEHNR and FQNEAQ. After removal of 4 bases from V and 2 bases from J, the junction retains 4 bases not matched to a gene. Reading from cysteine to phenylalanine, the CDR3 counts 14 amino acids. Solely the CDR3 DNA is kept, with 42 bases framed from the first base. A second Seattle source provided samples from volunteer blood donors who had recovered from COVID-19. Collaborating institutions collected whole blood in K2EDTA tubes following their own protocols. For TCRbeta analysis, collaborators shipped samples as frozen whole blood, isolated PBMCs, or DNA extracted from either of those sample types. TCRbeta CDR3 regions were amplified from genomic DNA using the immunoSEQ Assay, a bias-controlled multiplex PCR. The paper's data handling went like this. Within the assay, amplification of reference gene primers was used to estimate how many nucleated cells each sample contained. Sequence reads were collapsed and filtered to measure the absolute abundance of every unique TCRbeta CDR3 rearrangement. For each sample, productive Simpson clonality was calculated as the square root of Simpson's diversity index across productive rearrangements. TCRdb's version of the immuneACCESS table is confined to in-frame rearrangements and falls short of the full clone set. An unresolved V gene accounts for under half of the shortfall where checked; the remainder is of unknown origin. D and trimming were read from the DNA, whereas the V and J calls and clone size are those reported in that table. The sample table shows around 270,000 clones, and approximately 86% are seen once. Around 10% of the sample is taken by the ten largest.

Sequenced input: peripheral blood. Recombination joined TRBV7-9 with TRBJ2-7; TRBD1 agrees with 8 junctional bases. This clonotype was obtained from a man aged 35 to 55 who had recovered from COVID-19. The CDR3 reads CASSSQDRAYEQYF. The nucleotide sequence is TGTGCCAGCAGCTCCCAGGACAGGGCCTACGAGCAGTACTTC.